This TCR beta chain was retrieved from a study of blood T cell repertoires in COVID-19. The CDR3 consists of 15 residues. CDR1 is MNHEY and CDR2 is SMNVEV in the germline V gene (reference sequence). Between the trimmed V and J ends, which lost 4 bases and 0 bases, there was a span of 10 bases. As processed by the authors: Reference gene primer amplification yielded estimated nucleated cell counts. Assay used: immunoSEQ multiplex PCR; TCRdb lists only in-frame clones, some missing. V, J and clone size reflect that table, while D and trimming were determined from the DNA. There are roughly 250,000 clones in the sample; approximately 90% occur only once, and nearly 6.5% lies in the top ten. Individuals drawn from 24 US areas were roughly 18 to 95 years old. Clinical history as reported by participants underpinned cohort assignment.

Sequencing was performed on PBMCs or T cells enriched from blood (not recorded which). The sequence derives from a woman aged 30 to 39 with acute COVID-19. The chain combines TRBV27 with TRBJ2-1; D is possibly TRBD2 (5 bases). Written as DNA, the CDR3 is TGTGCCAGCAGTTCCACTAGAAGCTCCTACAATGAGCAGTTCTTC. Protein product: CASSSTRSSYNEQFF.